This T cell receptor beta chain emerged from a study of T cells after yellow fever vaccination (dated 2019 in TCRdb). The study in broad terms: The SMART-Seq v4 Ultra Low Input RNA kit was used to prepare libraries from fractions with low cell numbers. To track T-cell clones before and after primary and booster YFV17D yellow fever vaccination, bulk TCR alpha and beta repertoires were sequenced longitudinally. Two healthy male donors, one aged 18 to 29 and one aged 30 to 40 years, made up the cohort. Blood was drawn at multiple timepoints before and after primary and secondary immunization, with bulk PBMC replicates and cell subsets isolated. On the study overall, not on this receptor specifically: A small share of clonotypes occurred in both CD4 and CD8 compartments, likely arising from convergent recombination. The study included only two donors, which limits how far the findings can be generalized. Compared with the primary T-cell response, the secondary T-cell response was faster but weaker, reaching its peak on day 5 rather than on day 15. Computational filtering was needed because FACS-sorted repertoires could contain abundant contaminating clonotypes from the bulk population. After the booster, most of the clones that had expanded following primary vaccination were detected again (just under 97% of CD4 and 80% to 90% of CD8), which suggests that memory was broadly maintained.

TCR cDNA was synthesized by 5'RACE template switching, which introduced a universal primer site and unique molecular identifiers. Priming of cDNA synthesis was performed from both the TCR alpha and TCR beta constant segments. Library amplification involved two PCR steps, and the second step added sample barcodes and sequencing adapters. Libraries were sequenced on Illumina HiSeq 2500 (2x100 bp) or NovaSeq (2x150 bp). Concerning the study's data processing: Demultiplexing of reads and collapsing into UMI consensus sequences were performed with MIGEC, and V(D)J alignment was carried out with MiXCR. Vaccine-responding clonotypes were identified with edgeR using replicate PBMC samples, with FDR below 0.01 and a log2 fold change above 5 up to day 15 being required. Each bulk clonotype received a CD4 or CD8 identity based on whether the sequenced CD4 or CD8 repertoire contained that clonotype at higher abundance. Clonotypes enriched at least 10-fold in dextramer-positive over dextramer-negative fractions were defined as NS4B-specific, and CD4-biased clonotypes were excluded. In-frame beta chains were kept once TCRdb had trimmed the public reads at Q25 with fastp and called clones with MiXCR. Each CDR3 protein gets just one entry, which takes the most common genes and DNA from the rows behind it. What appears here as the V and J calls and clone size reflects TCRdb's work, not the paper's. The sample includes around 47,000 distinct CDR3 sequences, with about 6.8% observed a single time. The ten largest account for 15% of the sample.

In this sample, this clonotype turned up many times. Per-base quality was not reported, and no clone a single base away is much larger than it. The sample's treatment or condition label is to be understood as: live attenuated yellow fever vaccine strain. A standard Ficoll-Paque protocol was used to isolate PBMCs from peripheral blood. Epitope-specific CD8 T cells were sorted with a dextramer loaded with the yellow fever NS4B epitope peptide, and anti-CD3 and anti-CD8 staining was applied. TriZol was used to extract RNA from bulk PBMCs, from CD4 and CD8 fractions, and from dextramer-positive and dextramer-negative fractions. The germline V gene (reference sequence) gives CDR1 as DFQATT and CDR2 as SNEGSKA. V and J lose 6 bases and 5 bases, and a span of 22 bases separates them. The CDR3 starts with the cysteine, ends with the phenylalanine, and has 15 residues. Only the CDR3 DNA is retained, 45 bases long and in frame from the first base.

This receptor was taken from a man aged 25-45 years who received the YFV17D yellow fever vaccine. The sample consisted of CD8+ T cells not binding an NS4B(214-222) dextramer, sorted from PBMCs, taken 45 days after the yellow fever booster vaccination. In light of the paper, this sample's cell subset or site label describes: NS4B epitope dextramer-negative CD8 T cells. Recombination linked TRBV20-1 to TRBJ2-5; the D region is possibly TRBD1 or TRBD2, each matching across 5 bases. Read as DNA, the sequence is TGCAGTGCAGGATCTTTGAGACTCTGGGGGGAGACCCAGTACTTC. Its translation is CSAGSLRLWGETQYF.